This record looks at one T cell receptor (beta chain) sequence and its context. The CDR3 extends over 19 amino acids. V was cut by 3 bases and J by 0 bases, with 21 bases left in between. In germline, CDR1 is LGHDT, CDR2 YNNKEL (reference sequence). As originally analysed: It was from reference gene primer amplification that nucleated cell counts were estimated. Here immunoSEQ multiplex PCR was the method, and the copy in TCRdb shows in-frame clones only, minus some. Clone size and the V and J calls come from that table; the DNA yielded D and trimming. Of approximately 670,000 clones in the sample, more than 80% were seen once. This specimen comes from a study of blood T cell repertoires in COVID-19. Study-wide context: The United States, Italy and Spain supplied acute and convalescent COVID-19 samples. Nucleic acid was either cDNA or gDNA, and it came from T cells, B-cell-depleted T cells, or PBMCs.

This sequence joins TRBV3-1 (or the pseudogene TRBV3-2) and TRBJ2-1; no clear D gene. This sequence was found in a woman under 30 with acute or convalescent COVID-19. Sequenced: peripheral blood. CDR3 sequence: CASSHTQRSTPLSYNEQFF. The CDR3 DNA follows: TGTGCCAGCAGCCACACCCAGCGCTCAACGCCCCTCTCCTACAATGAGCAGTTCTTC.